Following are 14 T cell receptor beta chains from one sample sequenced in a study of T-cell reconstitution after alpha-beta-depleted transplantation in children. As it was prepared, the TCRbeta library received unique molecular identifiers. TCRdb reprocessed the PCR reads via MiXCR and lists one record per CDR3 protein. The profile shows about 460,000 distinct CDR3 sequences, approximately 12% of them singletons. The sample in question was PBMCs from the stem cell graft donor, obtained from the stem cell graft. Receptors were obtained from a human donor who donated a stem cell graft to a child with combined immunodeficiency.

The gene calls are TRBV7-6 and TRBJ2-2; 8 bases agree with TRBD1. J lost 10 bases, V lost 6 bases, and 10 bases had no gene match. The germline gives CDR1 SGHVS, CDR2 FNYEAQ. This CDR3 is 14 amino acids long. This CDR3 reads CASSYQGAREELFF. CDR3 bases: TGTGCCAGCAGTTACCAGGGGGCGCGCGAGGAGCTGTTTTTT.

The chain has TRBV25-1 and TRBJ1-5, with TRBD1 identical over 8 bases. CDR1 MGHDK and CDR2 SYGVNS come from the germline V gene. This CDR3 is built from 15 residues. Trimming cost V 2 bases and J 7 bases; bases outside gene matches: 7. CDR3 sequence (DNA): TGTGCCAGCAGTGAAGGCGCAGGGGGCCGGCAGCCCCAGCATTTT. Amino acids: CASSEGAGGRQPQHF.

The V and J genes are TRBV4-1 and TRBJ2-1; 11 positions match TRBD2. J was trimmed by 9 bases and V by 4 bases; bases with no gene match: 8. The germline gives CDR1 MGHRA, CDR2 YSYEKL. The length of the CDR3 is 15 residues. CDR3 amino acids: CASSPIAGGKSEQFF. The CDR3 DNA reads TGCGCCAGCAGCCCTATAGCGGGGGGGAAAAGTGAGCAGTTCTTC.

The CDR3 is CASSQERLAGPYNEQFF. CDR3 bases: TGTGCCAGCAGCCAAGAGAGACTAGCGGGTCCCTACAATGAGCAGTTCTTC. This chain connects TRBV3-1 to TRBJ2-1; 10 nucleotides match TRBD2. Looked up from germline, CDR1 is LGHDT and CDR2 is YNNKEL (reference sequence). V trimming: 0 bases; J trimming: 2 bases; junction bases outside the gene matches: 4. CDR3 size: 17 residues.

A word on this clonotype: This could be a read error, since a much larger clone is one nucleotide away. The chain uses TRBV4-2 and TRBJ2-1; unclear D gene. The CDR3 is 15 residues long. V dropped 0 bases and J dropped 11 bases, with 17 bases sitting between them. Germline V CDR1 and CDR2: LGHNA, YNFKEQ. This chain's CDR3 is CASSQEGFVSNKQFF. The CDR3 nucleotides are TGTGCCAGCAGCCAAGAAGGGTTTGTTTCTAATAAGCAGTTCTTC.

This clonotype was detected ten times or more. J is TRBJ2-1 and V is TRBV20-1, with no clear D. The CDR3 loop spans 13 amino acids. V was clipped by 2 bases and J by 4 bases, with 9 bases between them. The germline V gene has CDR1 DFQATT and CDR2 SNEGSKA (reference sequence). The CDR3 nucleotides are TGCAGTGCTAGAAACCTAGGGTACAATGAGCAGTTCTTC. Residues: CSARNLGYNEQFF.

This clonotype has at least ten counts. V is TRBV7-2 and J is TRBJ2-7; possibly TRBD1 for D (6 bases). This CDR3 region has 15 residues. Trimming took off 1 base at V and 4 bases at J, with 14 bases between the two ends. CDR1 SGHTA and CDR2 FQGNSA come from the germline V gene. CDR3 region: CASSLEVTGQYEQYF. For the CDR3, the DNA is TGTGCCAGCAGCTTAGAGGTCACAGGGCAGTACGAGCAGTACTTC. Complete variable domain (other parts from reference TRBV7-2 and TRBJ2-7): GAGVSQSPSNKVTEKGKDVELRCDPISGHTALYWYRQSLGQGLEFLIYFQGNSAPDKSGLPSDRFSAERTGGSVSTLTIQRTQQEDSAVYLCASSLEVTGQYEQYFGPGTRLTVT.

This clonotype was detected many times. The chain joins TRBV5-1 to TRBJ1-2; TRBD1 is a possible D gene (6 bases). V lost 4 bases and J 4 bases, leaving 11 bases between the germline ends. The CDR3 extends over 13 amino acids. Germline loops: CDR1 SGHRS, CDR2 YFSETQ. The DNA for the CDR3 is TGCGCCAGCAGCCGGGGGCCTGCCTATGGCTACACCTTC. Protein sequence: CASSRGPAYGYTF.

This clonotype was counted only a few times. The V gene is TRBV4-1, the J gene TRBJ1-2, with D possibly matching TRBD1 (6 bases). The CDR3 extends over 19 amino acids. Germline V gene lookup returns CDR1 MGHRA and CDR2 YSYEKL. Trimming pared 0 bases from V and 3 bases from J, leaving 23 bases between. CDR3 loop: CASSQDRQQTNKGDYGYTF. Here the CDR3 DNA reads TGCGCCAGCAGCCAAGATCGGCAACAGACGAACAAGGGGGACTATGGCTACACCTTC.

The chain is built from TRBV4-3 and TRBJ2-5; D may be TRBD2 (6 bases). CDR3 size: 16 residues. Germline lookup yields CDR1 LGHNA and CDR2 YSLEER. V was pared by 1 base and J by 2 bases, with 14 bases between. The CDR3 reads CASSQVGPGSQETQYF. The CDR3 DNA is TGCGCCAGCAGCCAAGTTGGCCCCGGGAGTCAAGAGACCCAGTACTTC.

The chain recombines TRBV6-2 or TRBV6-3 with TRBJ2-7; a possible D gene is TRBD1 (5 bases). With 2 bases removed from V and 2 bases from J, the gap between germline ends came to 10 bases. This CDR3 spans 14 amino acids. The germline V gene encodes CDR1 MNHEY and CDR2 SVGEGT. CDR3 DNA: TGTGCCAGCAGTTACACCGGACAAACCTACGAGCAGTACTTC. Protein: CASSYTGQTYEQYF.

There are many counts of this clonotype. The chain combines TRBV6-4 with TRBJ2-1; no definite D call. Germline assignment: CDR1 MRHNA and CDR2 SNTAGT. Trimming removed 6 bases at V and 6 bases at J, with 12 bases between. There are 13 residues in the CDR3. The CDR3 DNA follows: TGTGCCAGCAGCCCGGGCCGCGGCAATGAGCAGTTCTTC. This gives the protein CASSPGRGNEQFF.

This clonotype turned up a few times. The V call is TRBV4-3, the J call TRBJ2-7; TRBD2 matches at 9 bases. From germline, CDR1 is LGHNA and CDR2 YSLEER. V lost 0 bases to trimming and J lost 4 bases; unmatched junction nucleotides: 13. This CDR3 region has 18 residues. The CDR3 protein is CASSQDWGLAGGSYEQYF. The CDR3 nucleotides are TGCGCCAGCAGCCAAGATTGGGGACTAGCTGGGGGATCATACGAGCAGTACTTC.

The sample holds a few counts of this clonotype. The rearrangement links TRBV25-1 to TRBJ2-2; a weak D match, TRBD1 (5 bases). This CDR3 comprises 15 residues. V was trimmed by 7 bases and J by 5 bases, leaving 17 bases between them. Looked up from germline, CDR1 is MGHDK and CDR2 is SYGVNS. This CDR3 is CASIQRRQGTGELFF. DNA for the CDR3: TGTGCCAGCATCCAGAGAAGGCAGGGTACCGGGGAGCTGTTTTTT.